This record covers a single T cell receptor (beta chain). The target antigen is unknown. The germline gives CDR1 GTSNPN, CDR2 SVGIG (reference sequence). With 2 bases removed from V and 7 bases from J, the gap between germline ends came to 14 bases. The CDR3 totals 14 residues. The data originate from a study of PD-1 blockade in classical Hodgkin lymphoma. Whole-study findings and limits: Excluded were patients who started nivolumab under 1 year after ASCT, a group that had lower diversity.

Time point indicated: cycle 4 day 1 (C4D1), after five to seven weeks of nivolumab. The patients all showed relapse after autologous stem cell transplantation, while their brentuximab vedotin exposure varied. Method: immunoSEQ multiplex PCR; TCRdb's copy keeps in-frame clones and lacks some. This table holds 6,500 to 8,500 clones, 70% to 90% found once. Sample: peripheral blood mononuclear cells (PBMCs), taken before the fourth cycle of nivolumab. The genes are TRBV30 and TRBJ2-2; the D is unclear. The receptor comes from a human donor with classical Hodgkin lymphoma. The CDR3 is CAWSSRGASGELFF. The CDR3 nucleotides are TGTGCCTGGAGTTCGCGAGGAGCGAGCGGGGAGCTGTTTTTT.